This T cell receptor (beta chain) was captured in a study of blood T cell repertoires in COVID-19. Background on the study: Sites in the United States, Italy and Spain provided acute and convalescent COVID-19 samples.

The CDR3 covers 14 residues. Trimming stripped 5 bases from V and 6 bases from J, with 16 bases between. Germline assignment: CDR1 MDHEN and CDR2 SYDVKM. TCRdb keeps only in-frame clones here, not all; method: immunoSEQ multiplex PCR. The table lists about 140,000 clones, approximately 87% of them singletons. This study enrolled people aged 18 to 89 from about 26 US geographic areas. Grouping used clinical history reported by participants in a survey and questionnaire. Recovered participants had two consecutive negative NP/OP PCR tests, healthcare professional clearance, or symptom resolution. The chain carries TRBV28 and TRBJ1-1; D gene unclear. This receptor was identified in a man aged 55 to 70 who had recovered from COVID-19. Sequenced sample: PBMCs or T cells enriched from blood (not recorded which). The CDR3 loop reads CASSPPAGLAEAFF. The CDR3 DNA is TGTGCCAGCAGTCCCCCGGCGGGTTTGGCTGAAGCTTTCTTT.